Shown below are 29 T cell receptor beta chains from a single sample sequenced in a study of chemoradiotherapy in HPV16-positive cancers. Assay used: immunoSEQ multiplex PCR; TCRdb lists only in-frame clones, some missing. This sample has over 5,000 clones, with roughly four fifths found just once. This specimen was taken from a patient who underwent chemoradiotherapy. These receptors came from a human donor with HPV-associated anogenital cancer.

As concerns this clone: The limits of the CDR3 on the DNA are not certain, so only TCRdb's listed CDR3 is given. This rearrangement joins TRBV9 to TRBJ2-2; TRBD2 was called by the table and not checked on the DNA. Germline values: CDR1 SGDLS, CDR2 YYNGEE. The CDR3 totals 15 residues, both ends included. CDR3 residues: CASSVVALLPGSCFF.

The genes are TRBV2 and TRBJ2-7; 8 bases fit TRBD2. Germline V gene sequence: CDR1 SNHLY, CDR2 FYNNEI. The ends lost 6 bases at V and 5 bases at J; junction bases unmatched: 9. The CDR3 sequence is 14 residues long. For the CDR3, the DNA is TGTGCCAGCAGGCCCGGGCGCGGGAGGAACGAGCAGTACTTC. Protein product: CASRPGRGRNEQYF.

This clone was found a few times. This rearrangement joins TRBV25-1 to TRBJ2-3; TRBD2 aligns across 8 bases. V trimming: 4 bases; J trimming: 2 bases; junction bases outside the gene matches: 2. The germline V gene has CDR1 MGHDK and CDR2 SYGVNS. The CDR3 has 14 amino acids. In DNA form, the CDR3 reads TGTGCCAGCAGTGCGGGGGGGCACACAGATACGCAGTATTTT. It codes for CASSAGGHTDTQYF. The full variable domain, rest sourced from reference TRBV25-1 and TRBJ2-3, is EADIYQTPRYLVIGTGKKITLECSQTMGHDKMYWYQQDPGMELHLIHYSYGVNSTEKGDLSSESTVSRIRTEHFPLTLESARPSHTSQYLCASSAGGHTDTQYFGPGTRLTVL.

This clone was observed a single time. The V gene is TRBV28, the J gene TRBJ1-2; possible D gene TRBD1, 5 bases. With 3 bases removed from V and 1 base from J, the gap between germline ends came to 15 bases. This CDR3 is built from 16 residues. Germline lookup yields CDR1 MDHEN and CDR2 SYDVKM. The CDR3, as DNA: TGTGCCAGCAGTTTTGCGGAGCAGGGTCTTAACTATGGCTACACCTTC. Translation: CASSFAEQGLNYGYTF.

The chain carries TRBV10-3 and TRBJ2-1; D not resolved. V shed 6 bases and J shed 6 bases, with 15 bases lying between them. Germline CDR1 reads ENHRY; CDR2 reads SYGVKD. The CDR3 is 14 residues long. The CDR3, as DNA: TGTGCCATCAGCGATCGGAGTGCAGGCAATGAGCAGTTCTTC. Amino acids: CAISDRSAGNEQFF.

The sample holds one count of this clone. The chain is built from TRBV7-6 and TRBJ2-2; D is perhaps TRBD1 (5 bases). Germline V gene sequence: CDR1 SGHVS, CDR2 FNYEAQ. The CDR3 contains 15 residues. V lost 5 bases and J 7 bases, leaving 17 bases between the germline ends. Here the CDR3 DNA reads TGTGCCAGCAGCCGAACCGAAAGGGGTTGCGGGGAGCTGTTTTTT. Its protein is CASSRTERGCGELFF. Supplemented by reference TRBV7-6 and TRBJ2-2, the full variable domain reads GAGVSQSPRYKVTKRGQDVALRCDPISGHVSLYWYRQALGQGPEFLTYFNYEAQQDKSGLPNDRFSAERPEGSISTLTIQRTEQRDSAMYRCASSRTERGCGELFFGEGSRLTVL.

The CDR3: CASSHPGQGAGEQYF. The CDR3 nucleotides are TGCGCCAGCAGTCACCCGGGACAGGGGGCGGGCGAGCAGTACTTC. The chain uses TRBV4-1 and TRBJ2-7; 12 nucleotides agree with TRBD1. The CDR3 contains 15 residues. The V and J ends lost 6 bases and 6 bases, in that order; junction bases with no gene match: 9. Germline CDR1 MGHRA, CDR2 YSYEKL.

The J gene is TRBJ1-2, the V gene TRBV2, with 7 bases fitting TRBD1. Unmatched junction bases numbered 3, after V lost 4 bases and J lost 7 bases. Per germline, CDR1 SNHLY and CDR2 FYNNEI. The CDR3 is 12 amino acids. This CDR3 is CASSVQGSGYTF. Here the CDR3 DNA reads TGTGCCAGCAGTGTACAGGGGTCTGGCTACACCTTC.

The gene calls are TRBV6-6 and TRBJ1-5, with 7 bases lining up with TRBD1. This CDR3 contains 13 residues. V lost 5 bases to trimming and J lost 7 bases; unmatched junction nucleotides: 5. Germline CDR1 is MNHNY and CDR2 is SVGAGI (reference sequence). In DNA, the CDR3 is TGTGCCAGCAGTGATCAGGGGGGGCAGCCCCAGCATTTT. Its protein product is CASSDQGGQPQHF.

The V gene is TRBV14, the J gene TRBJ2-2; D remains ambiguous. V shed 4 bases and J shed 7 bases, with 16 bases lying between them. The length of the CDR3 is 15 residues. From germline, CDR1 is SGHDN and CDR2 FVKESK. CDR3 loop: CASSLQPTPRGELFF. The CDR3 coding sequence is TGTGCCAGCAGCCTGCAGCCAACCCCACGCGGGGAGCTGTTTTTT.

This rearrangement joins TRBV19 to TRBJ1-4, with D uncertain. V was trimmed by 3 bases and J by 0 bases, leaving 17 bases between them. The CDR3 runs to 18 residues. Germline V gene sequence: CDR1 LNHDA, CDR2 SQIVND (reference sequence). The CDR3 coding sequence is TGTGCCAGTAGTATTGGTTCACGGTTGTTTGCAACTAATGAAAAACTGTTTTTT. This gives the protein CASSIGSRLFATNEKLFF. The complete variable domain, with remaining parts taken from reference TRBV19 and TRBJ1-4, reads DGGITQSPKYLFRKEGQNVTLSCEQNLNHDAMYWYRQDPGQGLRLIYYSQIVNDFQKGDIAEGYSVSREKKESFPLTVTSAQKNPTAFYLCASSIGSRLFATNEKLFFGSGTQLSVL.

The V and J genes are TRBV15 and TRBJ2-7; no clear D. The CDR3 length is 12 residues. Trimming cost V 0 bases and J 7 bases, with 7 bases left between them. Germline loops: CDR1 LNHNV, CDR2 YYDKDF (reference sequence). The CDR3: CATSRDGREQYF. Here the CDR3 DNA reads TGTGCCACCAGCAGAGATGGAAGGGAGCAGTACTTC.

The chain is built from TRBV9 and TRBJ1-6, with TRBD1 matching over 7 bases. This CDR3 has 18 amino acids. Germline V gene lookup returns CDR1 SGDLS and CDR2 YYNGEE. Trimming took 0 bases from V and 8 from J; bases not matched to a gene: 14. CDR3 amino acids: CASSVESPTRDSHSPLHF. The CDR3 DNA reads TGTGCCAGCAGCGTAGAATCACCTACCCGGGACAGCCATTCACCCCTCCACTTT.

This sequence joins TRBV5-1 and TRBJ1-5; perhaps TRBD1 as D (5 bases). Germline-derived CDR1 and CDR2 are SGHRS and YFSETQ. The CDR3 totals 15 residues. V gave up 2 bases and J gave up 3 bases, with 12 bases separating them. CDR3 DNA: TGCGCCAGCAGCTTCACCCCCGGGGCCAATCAGCCCCAGCATTTT. Amino acids: CASSFTPGANQPQHF.

The J gene is TRBJ2-1, the V gene TRBV4-1; 7 bases line up with TRBD2. V trimming: 3 bases; J trimming: 15 bases; junction bases outside the gene matches: 8. The germline CDR1 and CDR2 sequences are MGHRA and YSYEKL. CDR3 length: 12 residues. CDR3 residues: CASSHEASSGFF. The CDR3, as DNA: TGCGCCAGCAGCCACGAGGCCTCTAGCGGGTTCTTC.

Concerning this clone: Its ends do not fully match the called genes, so a read error is possible. This chain connects TRBV5-6 to TRBJ2-3; TRBD2 matches at 9 bases. The CDR3 is 13 residues long. Germline V gene lookup returns CDR1 SGHDT and CDR2 YYEEEE. In DNA form, the CDR3 reads TGTGCCAGCAGCTTGTTTCAGACTAGCGGACACCGTTTT. As protein: CASSLFQTSGHRF. Full variable domain (outside the CDR3, taken from reference TRBV5-6 and TRBJ2-3): DAGVTQSPTHLIKTRGQQVTLRCSPKSGHDTVSWYQQALGQGPQFIFQYYEEEERQRGNFPDRFSGHQFPNYSSELNVNALLLGDSALYLCASSLFQTSGHRFGPGTRLTVL.

The CDR3 region has the DNA TGTGCCAGCAGCTTTCTCGATAGCACAGATACGCAGTATTTT. Encoded protein: CASSFLDSTDTQYF. The V and J genes are TRBV5-5 and TRBJ2-3; D is uncertain. This CDR3 region has 14 residues. Looked up from germline, CDR1 is SGHKS and CDR2 is YYEKEE (reference sequence). Trimming shortened V by 2 bases and J by 0 bases, and 7 bases separated the two germline ends.

In DNA form, the CDR3 reads TGTGCCAGCAGCTTAGGGGCCGGGGGTATCAATGAGCAGTTCTTC. It specifies CASSLGAGGINEQFF. The chain uses TRBV7-9 and TRBJ2-1; D perhaps matches TRBD2 (6 bases). Germline assignment: CDR1 SEHNR and CDR2 FQNEAQ (reference sequence). The CDR3 spans 15 residues. Trimming cost V 1 base and J 6 bases, with 13 bases left between them.

The chain combines TRBV11-2 with TRBJ2-7; TRBD1 matches 7 bases. V lost 6 bases and J lost 1; bases outside the gene matches: 9. The CDR3 has 15 residues. Germline assignment: CDR1 SGHAT and CDR2 FQNNGV. In DNA, the CDR3 is TGTGCCAGCAGGGGGTACAGGGGAGCTTCCTACGAGCAGTACTTC. Encoded protein: CASRGYRGASYEQYF.

The chain uses TRBV5-1 and TRBJ2-7, with TRBD1 matching 7 bases. The germline V gene has CDR1 SGHRS and CDR2 YFSETQ. This CDR3 has 14 residues. Germline trimming cut 5 bases from V and 3 bases from J; bases unmatched to any gene: 8. CDR3 nucleotide sequence: TGCGCCAGCAGACGACAGGGATCGAGCTACGAGCAGTACTTC. Its protein is CASRRQGSSYEQYF.

This chain links TRBV7-9 with TRBJ2-1, with 8 bases that match TRBD2. Germline V gene data show CDR1 as SEHNR and CDR2 as FQNEAQ (reference sequence). V shed 2 bases and J 5 bases; nucleotides not matched to a gene: 2. The CDR3 has 14 residues. In DNA, the CDR3 is TGTGCCAGCAGCTTACGGGGGGGGGACAATGAGCAGTTCTTC. Translating it yields CASSLRGGDNEQFF.

This sequence joins TRBV2 and TRBJ1-5, with D tentatively TRBD1 (6 bases). CDR3 length: 14 residues. Germline V lookup: CDR1 SNHLY, CDR2 FYNNEI. Between the trimmed V and J ends, which lost 8 bases and 0 bases, there was a span of 11 bases. CDR3 sequence (DNA): TGTGCCAGCTTGGACAGCCATAGCAATCAGCCCCAGCATTTT. It codes for CASLDSHSNQPQHF. Combining the CDR3 with reference TRBV2 and TRBJ1-5 gives the whole variable domain EPEVTQTPSHQVTQMGQEVILRCVPISNHLYFYWYRQILGQKVEFLVSFYNNEISEKSEIFDDQFSVERPDGSNFTLKIRSTKLEDSAMYFCASLDSHSNQPQHFGDGTRLSIL.

This rearrangement joins TRBV7-8 to TRBJ2-7; tentative D call: TRBD2 (5 bases). The germline V and J ends were trimmed by 4 bases and 3 bases, with 13 bases remaining between them. The V gene's germline CDR1 is SGHVS and CDR2 FQNEAQ. The length of the CDR3 is 14 residues. The DNA of the CDR3 is TGTGCCAGCAGCTCGGACTCCTTCGGCTACGAGCAGTACTTC. Its translation: CASSSDSFGYEQYF.

The genes are TRBV9 and TRBJ2-1, with D possibly being TRBD2 (6 bases). The V and J ends lost 4 bases and 10 bases respectively, with 21 bases between them. Germline V lookup: CDR1 SGDLS, CDR2 YYNGEE. There are 15 residues in the CDR3. The DNA of the CDR3 is TGTGCCAGCAGCAGATACCGGGACTCCCCTCAAGAGCAGTTCTTC. Residues: CASSRYRDSPQEQFF.

This chain connects TRBV18 to TRBJ2-5; D may be TRBD1 (6 bases). Trimming pared 0 bases from V and 9 bases from J, leaving 11 bases between. Germline lookup yields CDR1 KGHSH and CDR2 LQKENI. CDR3 length equals 13 residues. Here the CDR3 DNA reads TGTGCCAGCTCACCACCGTCAGAGGGGGCCCAGTACTTC. Translation: CASSPPSEGAQYF.

As to this clone: The same CDR3 also results from other DNA sequences found in this sample. This chain links TRBV6-1 with TRBJ2-7, with 12 positions matching TRBD1. V lost 7 bases to trimming and J lost 4 bases; unmatched junction nucleotides: 5. Looked up from germline, CDR1 is MNHNS and CDR2 is SASEGT. The CDR3 length is 14 residues. The CDR3: CASNRDRGRYEQYF. CDR3 in DNA: TGTGCCAGCAACCGGGACAGGGGGCGATACGAGCAGTACTTC.

The genes are TRBV6-5 and TRBJ2-1; TRBD2 matches 15 bases. After removal of 6 bases from V and 7 bases from J, the junction contained 4 bases not matched to a gene. The germline V gene encodes CDR1 MNHEY and CDR2 SVGAGI. The CDR3 sequence is 15 residues long. CDR3 in amino acids: CASSPGTSGRNEQFF. In DNA form, the CDR3 reads TGTGCCAGCAGCCCCGGGACTAGCGGGAGGAATGAGCAGTTCTTC.

V and J are TRBV7-2 and TRBJ1-2, with D hard to call. This CDR3 region has 12 residues. V lost 2 bases and J lost 6, with 7 bases in between. Per the germline V gene, CDR1 is SGHTA and CDR2 is FQGNSA. CDR3 DNA sequence: TGTGCCAGCAGCTTACTCCCTAATGGCTACACCTTC. This translates into CASSLLPNGYTF.

V usage is TRBV2 and J usage is TRBJ2-5; D remains unclear. The CDR3 contains 15 residues. V was shortened by 4 bases and J by 1 base, with 13 bases between the two germline ends. Germline lookup yields CDR1 SNHLY and CDR2 FYNNEI. The CDR3 DNA reads TGTGCCAGCAGTGTGTCTATGGGAATCCAAGAGACCCAGTACTTC. Its protein product is CASSVSMGIQETQYF.